This TCR beta chain was obtained from a study of CD8+CD57+ T cells in acquired aplastic anemia. Ten or more counts support this clonotype. No antigen is known for it. Genomic DNA templated the TCR beta VDJ and CDR3 profiling. TCRdb re-called the reads with MiXCR, one entry per CDR3 protein. The table has 200,000 to 250,000 distinct CDR3 sequences, over 60% seen once. The V and J ends lost 10 bases and 4 bases, in that order; junction bases with no gene match: 3. There are 11 residues in the CDR3. Study findings and constraints: Any difference that existed in CD8+ Simpson's diversity between patients and controls was not significant.

Sequenced: sorted CD4+, CD8+, or CD8+CD57+ T cells (not recorded which) from PBMCs. The rearrangement links TRBV12-3 or TRBV12-4 to TRBJ1-2; 7 nucleotides agree with TRBD1. This sequence was found in a human donor in good health. The DNA of the CDR3 is TGTGCCACGGGACAGTCCTATGGCTACACCTTC. Translated: CATGQSYGYTF.